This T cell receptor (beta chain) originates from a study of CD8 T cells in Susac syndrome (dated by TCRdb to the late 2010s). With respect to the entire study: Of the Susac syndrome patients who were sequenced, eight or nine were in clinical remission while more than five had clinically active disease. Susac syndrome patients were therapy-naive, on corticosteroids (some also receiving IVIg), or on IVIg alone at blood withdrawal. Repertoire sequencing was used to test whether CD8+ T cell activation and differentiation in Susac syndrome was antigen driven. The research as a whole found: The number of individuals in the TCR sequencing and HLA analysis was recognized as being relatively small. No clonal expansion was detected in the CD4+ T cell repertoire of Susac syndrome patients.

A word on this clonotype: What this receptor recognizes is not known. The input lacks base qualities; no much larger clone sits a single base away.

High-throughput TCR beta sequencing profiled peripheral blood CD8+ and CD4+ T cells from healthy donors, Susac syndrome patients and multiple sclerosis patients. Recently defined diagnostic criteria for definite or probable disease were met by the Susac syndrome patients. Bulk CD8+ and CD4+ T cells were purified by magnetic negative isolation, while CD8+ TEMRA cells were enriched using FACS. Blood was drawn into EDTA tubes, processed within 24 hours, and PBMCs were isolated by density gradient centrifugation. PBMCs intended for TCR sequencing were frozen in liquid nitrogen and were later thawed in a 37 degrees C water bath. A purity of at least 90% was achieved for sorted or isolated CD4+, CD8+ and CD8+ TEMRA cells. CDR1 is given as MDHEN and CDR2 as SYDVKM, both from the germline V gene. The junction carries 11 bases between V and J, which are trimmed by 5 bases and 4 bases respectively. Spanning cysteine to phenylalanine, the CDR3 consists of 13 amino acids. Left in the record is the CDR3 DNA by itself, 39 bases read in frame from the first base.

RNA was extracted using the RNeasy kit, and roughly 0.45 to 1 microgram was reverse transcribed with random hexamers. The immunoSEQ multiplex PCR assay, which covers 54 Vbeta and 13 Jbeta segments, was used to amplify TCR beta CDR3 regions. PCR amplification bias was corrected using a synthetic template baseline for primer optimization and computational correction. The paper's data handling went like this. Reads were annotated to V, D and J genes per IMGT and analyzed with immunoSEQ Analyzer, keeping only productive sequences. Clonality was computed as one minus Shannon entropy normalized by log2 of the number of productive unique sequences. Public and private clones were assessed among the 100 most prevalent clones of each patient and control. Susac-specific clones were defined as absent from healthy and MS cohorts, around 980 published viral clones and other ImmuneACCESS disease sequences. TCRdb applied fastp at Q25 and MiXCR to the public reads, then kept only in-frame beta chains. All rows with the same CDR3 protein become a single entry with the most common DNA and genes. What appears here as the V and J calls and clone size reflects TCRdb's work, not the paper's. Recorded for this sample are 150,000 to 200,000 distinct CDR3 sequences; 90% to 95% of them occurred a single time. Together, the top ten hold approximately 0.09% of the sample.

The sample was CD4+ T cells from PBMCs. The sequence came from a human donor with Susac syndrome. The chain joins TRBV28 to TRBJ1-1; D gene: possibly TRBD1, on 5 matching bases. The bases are TGTGCCAGCAGTCTCCTGGGGGTCACTGAAGCTTTCTTT. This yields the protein CASSLLGVTEAFF.